In terms of frequency, the clone carrying this TCR beta chain is medium-sized (0.01 to 0.1%). Its antigen is not identified. The record originates from a study of CD8 T cells in cerebrospinal fluid in Alzheimer's disease. Study-wide findings and caveats: Compared with controls, mild cognitive impairment or Alzheimer's disease patients showed higher maximum CSF clone percentages.

CDR3 length equals 12 residues. Germline V gene lookup returns CDR1 SGHTS and CDR2 YDEGEE. After re-calling the 10x single-cell sequencing reads, TCRdb lists one entry per CDR3 protein, DNA absent. Across some 640 distinct CDR3 sequences, the top ten clones capture approximately 20% of the sample. Material: cerebrospinal fluid. The genes are TRBV5-8 and TRBJ2-1. This TCR was sampled from a human donor in good health. This chain's CDR3 is CASSWGVNEQFF.